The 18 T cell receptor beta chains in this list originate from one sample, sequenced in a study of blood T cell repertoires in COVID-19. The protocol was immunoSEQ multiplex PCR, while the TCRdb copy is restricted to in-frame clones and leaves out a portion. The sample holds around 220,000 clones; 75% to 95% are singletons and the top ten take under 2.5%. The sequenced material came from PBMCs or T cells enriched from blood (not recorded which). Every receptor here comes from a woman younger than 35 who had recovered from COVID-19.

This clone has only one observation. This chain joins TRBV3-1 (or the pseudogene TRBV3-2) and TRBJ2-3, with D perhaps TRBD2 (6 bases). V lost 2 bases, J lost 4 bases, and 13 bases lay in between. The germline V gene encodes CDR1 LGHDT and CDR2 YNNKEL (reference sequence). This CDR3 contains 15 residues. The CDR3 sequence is CASSQWTGVADTQYF. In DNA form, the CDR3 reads TGTGCCAGCAGCCAATGGACGGGAGTGGCAGATACGCAGTATTTT.

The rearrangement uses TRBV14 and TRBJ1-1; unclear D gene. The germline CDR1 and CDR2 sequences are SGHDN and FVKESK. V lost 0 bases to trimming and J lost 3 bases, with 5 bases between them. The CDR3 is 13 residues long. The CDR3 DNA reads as TGTGCCAGCAGCCAAGATATCTACACTGAAGCTTTCTTT. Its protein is CASSQDIYTEAFF. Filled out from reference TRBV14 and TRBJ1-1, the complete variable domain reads EAGVTQFPSHSVIEKGQTVTLRCDPISGHDNLYWYRRVMGKEIKFLLHFVKESKQDESGMPNNRFLAERTGGTYSTLKVQPAELEDSGVYFCASSQDIYTEAFFGQGTRLTVV.

The CDR3, as DNA: TGTGCCAGCAGCGTCACCGGAGCTAACTATGGCTACACCTTC. Translation: CASSVTGANYGYTF. V usage is TRBV9 and J usage is TRBJ1-2, with D unresolved. This CDR3 contains 14 residues. The V gene lost 2 bases and the J gene lost 0 bases, with 8 bases spanning the gap. Germline CDR1 is SGDLS and CDR2 is YYNGEE.

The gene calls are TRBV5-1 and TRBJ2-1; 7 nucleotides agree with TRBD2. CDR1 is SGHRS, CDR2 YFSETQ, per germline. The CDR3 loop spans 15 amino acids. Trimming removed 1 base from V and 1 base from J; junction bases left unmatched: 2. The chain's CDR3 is CASSLREESYNEQFF. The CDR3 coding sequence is TGCGCCAGCAGCTTGCGGGAGGAATCCTACAATGAGCAGTTCTTC.

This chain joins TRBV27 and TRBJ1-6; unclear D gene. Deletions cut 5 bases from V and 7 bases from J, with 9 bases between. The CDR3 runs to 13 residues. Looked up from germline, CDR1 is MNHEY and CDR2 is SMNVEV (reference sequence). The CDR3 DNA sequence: TGTGCCAGCAGTCCTCAACAGAATTCACCCCTCCACTTT. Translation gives CASSPQQNSPLHF.

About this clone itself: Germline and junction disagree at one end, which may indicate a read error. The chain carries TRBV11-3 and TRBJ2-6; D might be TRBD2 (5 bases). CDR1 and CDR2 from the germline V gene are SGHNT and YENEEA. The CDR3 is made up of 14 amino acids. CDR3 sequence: CASSGIYGANVLTF. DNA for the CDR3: TGCGCATCGTCCGGGATTTATGGGGCCAACGTCCTGACTTTC.

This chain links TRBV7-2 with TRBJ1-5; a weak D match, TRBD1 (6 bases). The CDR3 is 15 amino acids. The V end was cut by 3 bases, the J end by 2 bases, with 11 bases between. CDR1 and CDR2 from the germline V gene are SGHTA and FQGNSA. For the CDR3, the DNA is TGTGCCAGCAGCTTGGCAGGGGCAGGCAATCAGCCCCAGCATTTT. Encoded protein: CASSLAGAGNQPQHF.

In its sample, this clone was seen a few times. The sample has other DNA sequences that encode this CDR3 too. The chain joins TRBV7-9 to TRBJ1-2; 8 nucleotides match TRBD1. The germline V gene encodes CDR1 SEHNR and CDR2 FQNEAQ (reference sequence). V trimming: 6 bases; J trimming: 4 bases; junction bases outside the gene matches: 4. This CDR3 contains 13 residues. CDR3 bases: TGTGCCAGCAGTCAACAGGGGGGCTATGGCTACACCTTC. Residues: CASSQQGGYGYTF.

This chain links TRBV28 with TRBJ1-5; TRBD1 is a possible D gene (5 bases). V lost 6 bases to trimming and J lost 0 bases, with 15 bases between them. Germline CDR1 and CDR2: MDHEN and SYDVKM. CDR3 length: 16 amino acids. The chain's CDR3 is CASSNRDYYSNQPQHF. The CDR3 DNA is TGTGCCAGCAGCAACCGGGACTACTATAGCAATCAGCCCCAGCATTTT.

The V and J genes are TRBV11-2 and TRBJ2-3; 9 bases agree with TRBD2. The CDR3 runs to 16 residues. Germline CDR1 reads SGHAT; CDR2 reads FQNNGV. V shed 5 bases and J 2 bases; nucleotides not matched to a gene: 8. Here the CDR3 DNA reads TGTGCCAGCAGCACGCGACTAGCGGTGCCCACAGATACGCAGTATTTT. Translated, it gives CASSTRLAVPTDTQYF. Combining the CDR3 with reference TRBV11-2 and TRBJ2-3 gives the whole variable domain EAGVAQSPRYKIIEKRQSVAFWCNPISGHATLYWYQQILGQGPKLLIQFQNNGVVDDSQLPKDRFSAERLKGVDSTLKIQPAKLEDSAVYLCASSTRLAVPTDTQYFGPGTRLTVL.

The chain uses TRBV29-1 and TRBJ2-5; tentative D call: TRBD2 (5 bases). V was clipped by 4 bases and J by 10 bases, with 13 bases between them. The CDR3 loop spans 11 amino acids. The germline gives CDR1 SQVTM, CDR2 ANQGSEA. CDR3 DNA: TGCAGCGTTGCAAAGAAGGGAGACCAGTACTTC. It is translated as CSVAKKGDQYF.

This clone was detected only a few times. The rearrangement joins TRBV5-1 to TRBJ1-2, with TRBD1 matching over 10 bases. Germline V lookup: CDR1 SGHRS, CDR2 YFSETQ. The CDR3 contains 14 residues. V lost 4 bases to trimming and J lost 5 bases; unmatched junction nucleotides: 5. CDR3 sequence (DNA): TGCGCCAGCAGCCCGTCGGACAGGGGGTATGGCTACACCTTC. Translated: CASSPSDRGYGYTF.

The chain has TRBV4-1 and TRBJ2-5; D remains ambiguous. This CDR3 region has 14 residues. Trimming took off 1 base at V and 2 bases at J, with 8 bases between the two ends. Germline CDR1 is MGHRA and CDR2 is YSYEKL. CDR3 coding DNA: TGCGCCAGCAGCCAAGGGTGGCTTCAAGAGACCCAGTACTTC. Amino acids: CASSQGWLQETQYF.

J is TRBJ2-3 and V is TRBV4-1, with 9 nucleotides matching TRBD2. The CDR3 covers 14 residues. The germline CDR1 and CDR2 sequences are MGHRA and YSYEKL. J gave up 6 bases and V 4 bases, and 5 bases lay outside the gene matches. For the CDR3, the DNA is TGCGCCAGCAGCCGCCAGCGGGGGGACGATACGCAGTATTTT. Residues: CASSRQRGDDTQYF.

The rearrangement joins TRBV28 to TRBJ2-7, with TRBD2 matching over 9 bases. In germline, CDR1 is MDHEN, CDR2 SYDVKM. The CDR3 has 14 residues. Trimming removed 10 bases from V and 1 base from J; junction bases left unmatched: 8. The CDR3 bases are TGTGCCATCGGAATAGCGGGAGAGTCCTACGAGCAGTACTTC. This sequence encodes CAIGIAGESYEQYF. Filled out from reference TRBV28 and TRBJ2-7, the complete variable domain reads DVKVTQSSRYLVKRTGEKVFLECVQDMDHENMFWYRQDPGLGLRLIYFSYDVKMKEKGDIPEGYSVSREKKERFSLILESASTNQTSMYLCAIGIAGESYEQYFGPGTRLTVT.

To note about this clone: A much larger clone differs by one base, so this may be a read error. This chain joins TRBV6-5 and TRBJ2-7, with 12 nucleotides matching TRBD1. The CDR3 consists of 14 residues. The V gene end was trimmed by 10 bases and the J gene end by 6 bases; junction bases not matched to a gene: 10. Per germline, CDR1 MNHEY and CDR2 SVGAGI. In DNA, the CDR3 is TGTGCCAACAGCGCCGGGACAGGGGGCTCCGAGCAGTACTTC. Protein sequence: CANSAGTGGSEQYF.

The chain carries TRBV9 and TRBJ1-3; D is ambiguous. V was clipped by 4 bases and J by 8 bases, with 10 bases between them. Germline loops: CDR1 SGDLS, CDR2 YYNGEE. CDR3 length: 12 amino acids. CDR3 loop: CASSPSSDTIYF. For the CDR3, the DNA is TGTGCCAGCAGCCCTTCGTCCGACACCATATATTTT.

CDR3 protein: CASSGSPGNYGYTF. The CDR3 DNA reads as TGCGCCAGCAGCGGGAGTCCGGGGAACTATGGCTACACCTTC. The V call is TRBV5-1, the J call TRBJ1-2; D gene unclear. CDR1 is SGHRS, CDR2 YFSETQ, per germline. This CDR3 has 14 amino acids. V lost 4 bases to trimming and J lost 2 bases, with 12 bases between them.